One sample yielded the 8 T cell receptor beta chains listed below, sequenced in a study of shared clonotypes between healthy human individuals. Here immunoSEQ multiplex PCR was the method, and the copy in TCRdb shows in-frame clones only, minus some. The table records approximately 740,000 clones, approximately 79% of them present only once. The specimen sequenced was memory CD4+ T cells sorted from blood. The subset denotes: CD45RA-negative fraction. All receptors come from a woman aged 25-40 years in good health.

This clone appeared once. The chain employs TRBV19 and TRBJ2-1; no reliable D call. The CDR3 consists of 13 residues. Germline lookup yields CDR1 LNHDA and CDR2 SQIVND (reference sequence). Trimming left V 1 base short and J 9 bases short, with 10 bases between. The CDR3 region has the DNA TGTGCCAGTAGTATAGGACCCCCGGCTGAGCAGTTCTTC. It specifies CASSIGPPAEQFF.

The chain recombines TRBV18 with TRBJ2-2; D uncertain. The length of the CDR3 is 14 residues. V was shortened by 4 bases and J by 4 bases, with 10 bases between the two germline ends. Germline assignment: CDR1 KGHSH and CDR2 LQKENI. This CDR3 is CASSLGRSTGELFF. The CDR3 DNA sequence: TGTGCCAGCTCACTTGGACGGTCCACCGGGGAGCTGTTTTTT.

This chain uses TRBV28 with TRBJ2-5, with 10 bases fitting TRBD2. The V segment lost 5 bases and the J segment 4 bases; nucleotides outside the gene matches: 4. The CDR3 runs to 14 residues. CDR1 MDHEN and CDR2 SYDVKM come from the germline V gene. CDR3 coding DNA: TGTGCCAGCAGTCCAAGGACTAGCGGAGAGACCCAGTACTTC. This sequence encodes CASSPRTSGETQYF.

The chain is built from TRBV19 and TRBJ2-1, with TRBD1 matching over 8 bases. The germline V gene encodes CDR1 LNHDA and CDR2 SQIVND (reference sequence). Trimming cost V 8 bases and J 1 base; bases outside gene matches: 4. The CDR3 is 14 residues long. As DNA, the CDR3 is TGTGCCAGTGACAGGGGAAATTCCTACAATGAGCAGTTCTTC. Amino acid sequence: CASDRGNSYNEQFF.

The chain is built from TRBV9 and TRBJ2-3; D call uncertain. This CDR3 spans 15 amino acids. V was shortened by 0 bases and J by 6 bases, with 14 bases between the two germline ends. Germline loops: CDR1 SGDLS, CDR2 YYNGEE. CDR3 protein: CASSVGVVRSDTQYF. The CDR3 nucleotides are TGTGCCAGCAGCGTAGGGGTAGTGAGGTCCGATACGCAGTATTTT. The variable domain in full, with the rest retrieved from reference TRBV9 and TRBJ2-3, is DSGVTQTPKHLITATGQRVTLRCSPRSGDLSVYWYQQSLDQGLQFLIQYYNGEERAKGNILERFSAQQFPDLHSELNLSSLELGDSALYFCASSVGVVRSDTQYFGPGTRLTVL.

This chain joins TRBV7-3 and TRBJ2-7; D might be TRBD1 (6 bases). The CDR3 contains 15 residues. Trimming shortened V by 4 bases and J by 0 bases, and 13 bases separated the two germline ends. Germline CDR1 reads SGHTA; CDR2 reads FQGTGA. The CDR3 sequence: CASSSSGTLSYEQYF. In DNA, the CDR3 is TGTGCCAGCAGCTCCTCCGGGACACTCTCCTACGAGCAGTACTTC.

This chain joins TRBV28 and TRBJ1-1; maybe TRBD1 (5 bases). The CDR3 has 15 residues. The germline V gene encodes CDR1 MDHEN and CDR2 SYDVKM. The V end lost 4 bases, the J end lost 4 bases, and 16 bases lay between the germline ends. CDR3 DNA sequence: TGTGCCAGCAGTTCCCACCAGGGTGGAGGCACTGAAGCTTTCTTT. It translates to CASSSHQGGGTEAFF. The whole variable domain, filled in from reference TRBV28 and TRBJ1-1, reads DVKVTQSSRYLVKRTGEKVFLECVQDMDHENMFWYRQDPGLGLRLIYFSYDVKMKEKGDIPEGYSVSREKKERFSLILESASTNQTSMYLCASSSHQGGGTEAFFGQGTRLTVV.

The J gene is TRBJ2-3, the V gene TRBV5-6, with 8 bases identical to TRBD1. The CDR3 extends over 16 amino acids. Trimming removed 4 bases from V and 2 bases from J; junction bases left unmatched: 9. Germline V gene sequence: CDR1 SGHDT, CDR2 YYEEEE. Here the CDR3 reads CASSVRDRHFTDTQYF. The CDR3, as DNA: TGTGCCAGCAGCGTTCGGGACAGGCATTTCACAGATACGCAGTATTTT. Complete variable domain (other parts from reference TRBV5-6 and TRBJ2-3): DAGVTQSPTHLIKTRGQQVTLRCSPKSGHDTVSWYQQALGQGPQFIFQYYEEEERQRGNFPDRFSGHQFPNYSSELNVNALLLGDSALYLCASSVRDRHFTDTQYFGPGTRLTVL.